This TCR beta chain appears in the sequencing data of a study of CD8 T cells in Susac syndrome. General observations from the study: The authors acknowledged that their TCR sequencing and HLA analysis involved a relatively small number of individuals.

CDR1 is LNHDA and CDR2 is SQIVND in the germline V gene (reference sequence). The CDR3 sequence is 12 residues long. Trimming pared 1 base from V and 15 bases from J, leaving 13 bases between. TCR beta from blood CD8+ and CD4+ T cells was sequenced. The multiple sclerosis controls were treatment-naive patients, and their relapsing-remitting disease was stable or active. It was with random hexamers that roughly 0.45 to 1 ug RNA was reverse transcribed. Amplification of TCR beta CDR3 by immunoSEQ multiplex PCR spanned 54 Vbeta and 13 Jbeta. Each CDR3 protein gets one entry after TCRdb re-called the immunoSEQ multiplex PCR reads with MiXCR. The repertoire consists of almost 450,000 distinct CDR3 sequences, with approximately 85% occurring once and the leading ten covering about 0.12%. With respect to this clonotype: The antigen remains undetermined.

The chain combines TRBV19 with TRBJ2-1, with D maybe TRBD2 (6 bases). This clonotype was obtained from a human donor with multiple sclerosis. Sequencing used CD8+ T cells from PBMCs. CDR3 sequence reads: CASSIVPGDRFF. CDR3 bases: TGTGCCAGTAGTATAGTTCCGGGAGATCGGTTCTTC.